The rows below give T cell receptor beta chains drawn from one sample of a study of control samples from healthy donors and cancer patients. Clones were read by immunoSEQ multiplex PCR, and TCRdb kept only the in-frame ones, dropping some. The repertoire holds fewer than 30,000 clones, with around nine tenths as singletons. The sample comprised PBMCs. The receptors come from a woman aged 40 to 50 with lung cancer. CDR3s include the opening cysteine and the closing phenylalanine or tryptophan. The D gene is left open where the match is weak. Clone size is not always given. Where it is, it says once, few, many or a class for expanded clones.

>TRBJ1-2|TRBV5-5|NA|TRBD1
CASRFGQGSEGYTF
TGTGCCAGCAGATTTGGACAGGGGAGTGAAGGCTACACCTTC
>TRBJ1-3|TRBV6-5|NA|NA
CASSYSKGVPIYF
TGTGCCAGCAGTTACTCGAAGGGGGTCCCCATATATTTT
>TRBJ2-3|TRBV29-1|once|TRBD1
CSVEAGQGVWSYTQYF
TGCAGCGTTGAAGCAGGACAGGGGGTTTGGTCCTATACGCAGTATTTT
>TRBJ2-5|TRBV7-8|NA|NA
CASSGGAGSGRETQYF
TGTGCCAGCAGCGGAGGGGCTGGCTCGGGTAGGGAGACCCAGTACTTC
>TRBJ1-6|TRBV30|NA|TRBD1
CAWDREGSPLHF
TGTGCCTGGGACAGGGAAGGGTCACCCCTCCACTTT
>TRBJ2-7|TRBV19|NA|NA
CASSIGTGSSYEQYF
TGTGCCAGTAGTATAGGGACGGGAAGCTCCTACGAGCAGTACTTC
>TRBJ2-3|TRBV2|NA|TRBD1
CASTSGQGSDTQYF
TGTGCCAGCACCTCGGGACAGGGGTCAGATACGCAGTATTTT
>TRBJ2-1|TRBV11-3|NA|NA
CASSGRGGQSSYNEQFF
TGTGCCAGCAGCGGCAGAGGAGGACAGAGCTCCTACAATGAGCAGTTCTTC
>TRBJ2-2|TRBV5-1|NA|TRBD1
CASSLDRGSGELFF
TGCGCCAGCAGCTTAGACAGGGGCTCCGGGGAGCTGTTTTTT
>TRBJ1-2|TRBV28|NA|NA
CASTTGIHYGYTF
TGTGCCAGCACCACAGGGATTCACTATGGCTACACCTTC
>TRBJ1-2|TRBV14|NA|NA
CASSPSMTGGYGYTF
TGTGCCAGCAGCCCCTCCATGACAGGCGGGTATGGCTACACCTTC
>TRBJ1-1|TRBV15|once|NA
CATSTLPGTEAFF
TGTGCCACCAGCACCCTCCCTGGCACTGAAGCTTTCTTT
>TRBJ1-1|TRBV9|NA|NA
CASSVRVSTEAFF
TGTGCCAGCAGCGTACGGGTATCCACTGAAGCTTTCTTT
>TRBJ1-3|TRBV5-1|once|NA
CASSSDGSSGNTIYF
TGCGCCAGCAGCTCGGACGGTTCCTCTGGAAACACCATATATTTT
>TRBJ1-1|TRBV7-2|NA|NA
CASSLLGRQAPSTEAFF
TGTGCCAGCAGCTTACTGGGGAGACAGGCGCCCAGCACTGAAGCTTTCTTT
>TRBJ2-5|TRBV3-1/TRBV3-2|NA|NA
CASSHETQYF
TGTGCCAGCAGCCACGAGACCCAGTACTTC
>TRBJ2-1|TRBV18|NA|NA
CASSPLDKRIPNEQFF
TGTGCCAGCTCACCGCTGGACAAACGGATCCCCAATGAGCAGTTCTTC
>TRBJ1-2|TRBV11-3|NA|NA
CASSWDQVYGYTF
TGTGCCAGCAGCTGGGATCAGGTCTATGGCTACACCTTC
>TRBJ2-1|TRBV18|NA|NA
CASSPDSYNEQFF
TGTGCCAGCTCACCAGACAGCTACAATGAGCAGTTCTTC
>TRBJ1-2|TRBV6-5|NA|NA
CASSYAAVHYGYTF
TGTGCCAGCAGTTACGCAGCCGTCCACTATGGCTACACCTTC
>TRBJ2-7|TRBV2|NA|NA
CASGGMAYEQYF
TGTGCCAGCGGGGGAATGGCCTACGAGCAGTACTTC
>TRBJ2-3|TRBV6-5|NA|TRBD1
CASGQEIADTQYF
TGTGCCAGTGGACAGGAGATAGCAGATACGCAGTATTTT
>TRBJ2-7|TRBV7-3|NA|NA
CASSLSDTSYEQYF
TGTGCCAGCAGCTTGTCGGACACCTCCTACGAGCAGTACTTC
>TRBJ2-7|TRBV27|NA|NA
CASSFSIGEYEQYF
TGTGCCAGCAGTTTTTCGATTGGGGAATACGAGCAGTACTTC
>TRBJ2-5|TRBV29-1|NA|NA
CSVETGANLQETQYF
TGCAGCGTTGAGACGGGGGCCAATCTCCAAGAGACCCAGTACTTC
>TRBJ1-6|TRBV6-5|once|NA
CASSYRDLNSPLHF
TGTGCCAGCAGTTATCGGGACTTGAATTCACCCCTCCACTTT
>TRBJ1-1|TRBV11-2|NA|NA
CASSSSGTGDTEAFF
TGTGCCAGCAGCTCCTCCGGGACGGGGGACACTGAAGCTTTCTTT
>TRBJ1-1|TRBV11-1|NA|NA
CASSSEFGTEAFF
TGTGCCAGCAGCTCCGAATTTGGTACTGAAGCTTTCTTT
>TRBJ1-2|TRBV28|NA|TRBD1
CASSFQGADGYTF
TGTGCCAGCAGTTTTCAGGGGGCGGATGGCTACACCTTC
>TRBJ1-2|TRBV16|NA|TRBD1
CASSPSGTGKGYGYTF
TGTGCCAGCAGCCCCTCCGGGACAGGGAAAGGTTATGGCTACACCTTC
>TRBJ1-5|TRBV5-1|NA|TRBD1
CASSLSGGSNQPQHF
TGCGCCAGCAGCTTATCAGGGGGCAGCAATCAGCCCCAGCATTTT
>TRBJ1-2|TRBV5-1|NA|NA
CASSPGHPGYGYTF
TGCGCCAGCAGCCCCGGACACCCAGGCTATGGCTACACCTTC
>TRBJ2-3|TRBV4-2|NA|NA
CASSQVGPNMDTQYF
TGTGCCAGCAGCCAAGTGGGGCCAAATATGGATACGCAGTATTTT
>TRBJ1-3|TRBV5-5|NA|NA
CASTRVGGAGNTIYF
TGTGCCAGCACGAGGGTTGGGGGTGCTGGAAACACCATATATTTT
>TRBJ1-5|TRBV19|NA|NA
CASSRFTGFPQHF
TGTGCCAGTAGTAGGTTCACAGGCTTCCCCCAGCATTTT
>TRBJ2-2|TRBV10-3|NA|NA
CAISESSRGGNTGELFF
TGTGCCATCAGTGAGTCGAGCAGAGGGGGAAACACCGGGGAGCTGTTTTTT